This T cell receptor (beta chain) was obtained from a study (dated by TCRdb to about 2017). Notes on the research overall: Human CD8+ TCR repertoires recognizing immunodominant viral antigens were characterized by means of sequence and structural analyses.

Sequencing relied on an Illumina HiSeq 2500. Through fastp at Q25 and MiXCR, TCRdb rebuilt clones from the public reads, retaining in-frame beta chains. For every CDR3 protein sequence, its rows merge into one entry that carries the most common genes and DNA. The sample table contains 850 to 1,200 distinct CDR3 sequences; only one count was recorded for approximately 41% of them. The top ten clonotypes cover approximately 60% of the sample. CDR1 and CDR2 are drawn from the germline V gene (reference sequence): LNHDA, SQIVND. The cysteine opens and the phenylalanine closes a CDR3 of 11 amino acids. Only CDR3 DNA remains: 33 bases, in frame from the first base. The junction carries 8 bases between V and J, which are trimmed by 6 bases and 6 bases respectively. This clonotype is termed hyperexpanded (1% or more). Its antigen remains undetermined. No much larger clone is present one base from it, and per-base qualities are unavailable.

Study-wide findings and limitations: The CD8+ TCR repertoires specific to different immunodominant viral antigens were reported to be highly diverse and distinct from one another.

The V and J segments used are TRBV19 and TRBJ1-1; no D segment can be confidently identified. Sequences were obtained from CD8+ T cells (not recorded whether cultured). This receptor was identified in a male donor. The nucleotide sequence reads TGTGCCAGTAGGTCGGGCGCTGAAGCTTTCTTT. This yields the protein CASRSGAEAFF.